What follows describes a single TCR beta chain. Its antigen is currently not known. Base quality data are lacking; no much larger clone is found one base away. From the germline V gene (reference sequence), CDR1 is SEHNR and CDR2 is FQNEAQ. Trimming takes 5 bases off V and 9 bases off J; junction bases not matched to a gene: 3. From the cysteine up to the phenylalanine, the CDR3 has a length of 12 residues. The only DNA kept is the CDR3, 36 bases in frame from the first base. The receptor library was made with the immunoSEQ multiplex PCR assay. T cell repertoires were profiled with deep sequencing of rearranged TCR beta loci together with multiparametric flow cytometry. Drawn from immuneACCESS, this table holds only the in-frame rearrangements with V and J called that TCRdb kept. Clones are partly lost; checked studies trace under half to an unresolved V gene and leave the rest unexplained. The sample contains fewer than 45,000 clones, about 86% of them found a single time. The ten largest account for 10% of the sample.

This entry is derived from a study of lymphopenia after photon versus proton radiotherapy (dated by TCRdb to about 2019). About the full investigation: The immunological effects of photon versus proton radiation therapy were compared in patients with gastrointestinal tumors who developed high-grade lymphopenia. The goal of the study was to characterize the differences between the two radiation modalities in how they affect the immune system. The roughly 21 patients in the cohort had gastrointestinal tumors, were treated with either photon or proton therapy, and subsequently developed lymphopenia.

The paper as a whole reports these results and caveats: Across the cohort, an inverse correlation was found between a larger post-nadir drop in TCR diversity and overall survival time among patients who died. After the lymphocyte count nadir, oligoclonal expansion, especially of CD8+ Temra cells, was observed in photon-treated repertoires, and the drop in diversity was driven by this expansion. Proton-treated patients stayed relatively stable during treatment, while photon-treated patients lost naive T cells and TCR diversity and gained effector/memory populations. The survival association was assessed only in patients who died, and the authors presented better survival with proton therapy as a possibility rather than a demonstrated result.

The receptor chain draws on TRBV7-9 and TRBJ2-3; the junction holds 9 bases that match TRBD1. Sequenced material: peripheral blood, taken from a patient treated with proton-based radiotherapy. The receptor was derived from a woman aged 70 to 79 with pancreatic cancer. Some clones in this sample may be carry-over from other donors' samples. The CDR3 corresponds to CASSEQGATQYF. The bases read TGTGCCAGCAGCGAACAGGGGGCCACGCAGTATTTT.